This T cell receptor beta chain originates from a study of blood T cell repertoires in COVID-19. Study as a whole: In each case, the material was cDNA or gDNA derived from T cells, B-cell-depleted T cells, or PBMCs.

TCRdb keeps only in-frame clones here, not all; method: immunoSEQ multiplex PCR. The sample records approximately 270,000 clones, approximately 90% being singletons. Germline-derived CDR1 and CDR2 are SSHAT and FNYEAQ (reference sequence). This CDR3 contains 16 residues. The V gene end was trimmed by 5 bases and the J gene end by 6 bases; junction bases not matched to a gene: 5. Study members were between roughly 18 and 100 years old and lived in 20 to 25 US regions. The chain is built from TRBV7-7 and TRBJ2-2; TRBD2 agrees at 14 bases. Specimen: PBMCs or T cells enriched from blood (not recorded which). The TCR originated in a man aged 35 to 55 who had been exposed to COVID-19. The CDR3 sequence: CASSPGLAGGAGELFF. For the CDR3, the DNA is TGTGCCAGCAGCCCAGGACTAGCGGGAGGAGCCGGGGAGCTGTTTTTT.